This T cell receptor (beta chain) was recovered during a study of shared clonotypes between healthy human individuals. Remarks on this clone: As yet, its antigen is unknown.

Broader study findings: Blood alone was sampled, and tissue repertoires likely differ.

Profiled with immunoSEQ multiplex PCR; TCRdb holds only in-frame clones, not every one. The sample carries around 600,000 clones, 95% to 98% recorded once. Trimming shortened V by 4 bases and J by 2 bases, and 20 bases separated the two germline ends. The CDR3 has 17 residues. Germline V gene lookup returns CDR1 LNHDA and CDR2 SQIVND (reference sequence). The sample consisted of naive CD4+ T cells sorted from blood. Noted subset: CD45RA+ positively selected. V and J are TRBV19 and TRBJ1-2; D might be TRBD1 (5 bases). This sequence was found in a young woman in good health. The CDR3 sequence: CASSTRLRQGPNYGYTF. As DNA, the CDR3 is TGTGCCAGTAGTACCCGACTGCGGCAGGGACCCAACTATGGCTACACCTTC. Complete variable domain (other parts from reference TRBV19 and TRBJ1-2): DGGITQSPKYLFRKEGQNVTLSCEQNLNHDAMYWYRQDPGQGLRLIYYSQIVNDFQKGDIAEGYSVSREKKESFPLTVTSAQKNPTAFYLCASSTRLRQGPNYGYTFGSGTRLTVV.